This passage covers 19 T cell receptor beta chains from one sample sequenced in a study of blood T cell repertoires in COVID-19. The protocol was immunoSEQ multiplex PCR, while the TCRdb copy is restricted to in-frame clones and leaves out a portion. In the table there are tens of thousands of clones, 90% to 95% of which are singletons. Sequencing input: peripheral blood. The receptor source for this set is a man aged 70 or older with active COVID-19.

In its sample, this clone was seen once. The rearrangement joins TRBV9 to TRBJ1-4, with a weak D call TRBD1 (5 bases). The CDR3 has 13 amino acids. Germline V gives CDR1 SGDLS, CDR2 YYNGEE. The germline V and J ends were trimmed by 7 bases and 0 bases, with 7 bases remaining between them. The CDR3 protein is CASSTATNEKLFF. In DNA form, the CDR3 reads TGTGCCAGCTCGACAGCAACTAATGAAAAACTGTTTTTT.

This clone was found once. The chain uses TRBV6-2 or TRBV6-3 and TRBJ1-1; TRBD1 agrees at 7 bases. With V trimmed by 5 bases and J by 5 bases, 11 bases remained unmatched. The CDR3 totals 15 residues. CDR1 and CDR2 (germline): MNHEY, SVGEGT. Here the CDR3 DNA reads TGTGCCAGCAGTGACGCACAGGGGTTTGTTACTGAAGCTTTCTTT. This gives the protein CASSDAQGFVTEAFF.

The rearrangement uses TRBV9 and TRBJ2-5; TRBD2 matches at 14 bases. The V segment lost 4 bases and the J segment 6 bases; nucleotides outside the gene matches: 11. Germline values: CDR1 SGDLS, CDR2 YYNGEE. The CDR3 spans 17 residues. The CDR3 DNA is TGTGCCAGCAGCCCCGGGACTAGCGGGAGTGGGAGGAAGACCCAGTACTTC. Its protein product is CASSPGTSGSGRKTQYF.

This clone was observed a few times. In nucleotides, the CDR3 is TGTGCCAGCAGCGTAGAGCGGAGCACAGATACGCAGTATTTT. It specifies CASSVERSTDTQYF. The chain is built from TRBV9 and TRBJ2-3; TRBD2 is a possible D gene (5 bases). Between the trimmed V and J ends, which lost 0 bases and 0 bases, there was a span of 5 bases. Germline CDR1 SGDLS, CDR2 YYNGEE. The CDR3 covers 14 residues. Supplemented by reference TRBV9 and TRBJ2-3, the full variable domain reads DSGVTQTPKHLITATGQRVTLRCSPRSGDLSVYWYQQSLDQGLQFLIQYYNGEERAKGNILERFSAQQFPDLHSELNLSSLELGDSALYFCASSVERSTDTQYFGPGTRLTVL.

This clone appeared once. The chain couples TRBV18 to TRBJ1-1; TRBD1 matches at 8 bases. There are 18 residues in the CDR3. Germline V lookup: CDR1 KGHSH, CDR2 LQKENI. V dropped 3 bases and J dropped 0; count of bases not matched to a gene: 12. CDR3 coding DNA: TGTGCCAGCTCACCTATTTTCCCAGGGGGCGGGATGAACACTGAAGCTTTCTTT. This sequence encodes CASSPIFPGGGMNTEAFF.

The CDR3 nucleotides read TGTGCCAGCAGCTCCCGGACATTCATCTCTGGAAACACCATATATTTT. Its protein product is CASSSRTFISGNTIYF. The genes are TRBV7-9 and TRBJ1-3; maybe TRBD1 (5 bases). Trimming removed 4 bases at V and 0 bases at J, with 13 bases between. This CDR3 contains 16 residues. Germline values: CDR1 SEHNR, CDR2 FQNEAQ (reference sequence). Variable domain in full (rest from reference TRBV7-9 and TRBJ1-3): DTGVSQNPRHKITKRGQNVTFRCDPISEHNRLYWYRQTLGQGPEFLTYFQNEAQLEKSRLLSDRFSAERPKGSFSTLEIQRTEQGDSAMYLCASSSRTFISGNTIYFGEGSWLTVV.

This sequence joins TRBV29-1 and TRBJ2-7, with D uncertain. Trimming removed 4 bases from V and 3 bases from J, with 13 bases in between. Germline CDR1 SQVTM, CDR2 ANQGSEA. This CDR3 is 13 amino acids long. The chain's CDR3 is CSVAVGDIYEQYF. The CDR3 bases are TGCAGCGTTGCGGTGGGCGATATCTACGAGCAGTACTTC.

The chain links TRBV5-4 to TRBJ2-7; D not resolved. The CDR3 loop spans 16 amino acids. Trimming removed 3 bases at V and 0 bases at J, with 16 bases between. The germline V gene encodes CDR1 SGHNT and CDR2 YYREEE (reference sequence). DNA of the CDR3: TGTGCCAGCAGCTCTGCCAACAGTCGTAGCTCCTACGAGCAGTACTTC. Translating gives CASSSANSRSSYEQYF.

V and J are TRBV6-5 and TRBJ1-5, with TRBD1 identical over 7 bases. V trimming: 6 bases; J trimming: 0 bases; junction bases outside the gene matches: 5. Germline V gene lookup returns CDR1 MNHEY and CDR2 SVGAGI. CDR3 length: 15 amino acids. The CDR3 nucleotides read TGTGCCAGCAGCGTGGACAGGTCTAGCAATCAGCCCCAGCATTTT. It specifies CASSVDRSSNQPQHF.

The CDR3 is CASTGTGDTNTEAFF. Here the CDR3 DNA reads TGTGCCAGTACCGGGACAGGGGACACGAACACTGAAGCTTTCTTT. The V gene is TRBV19, the J gene TRBJ1-1; TRBD1 matches 10 bases. Germline V gene sequence: CDR1 LNHDA, CDR2 SQIVND (reference sequence). CDR3 length: 15 residues. Trimming cost V 7 bases and J 1 base; bases outside gene matches: 6.

This chain uses TRBV18 with TRBJ2-2; weak D call: TRBD1 (6 bases). V was clipped by 3 bases and J by 2 bases, with 16 bases between them. Germline V gene data show CDR1 as KGHSH and CDR2 as LQKENI. The CDR3 loop spans 17 amino acids. CDR3 sequence: CASSPTYRDINTGELFF. CDR3 coding DNA: TGTGCCAGCTCACCTACGTACCGGGACATTAACACCGGGGAGCTGTTTTTT.

This rearrangement joins TRBV18 to TRBJ2-5; 7 nucleotides agree with TRBD1. CDR1 is KGHSH and CDR2 is LQKENI in the germline V gene. Trimming took 3 bases from V and 13 from J; bases not matched to a gene: 20. The CDR3 is 16 amino acids. CDR3 coding DNA: TGTGCCAGCTCACCGACAACTCCGGACAGGTCGGTTTTGTGGTACTTC. It encodes CASSPTTPDRSVLWYF.

V is TRBV7-8 and J is TRBJ2-7; maybe TRBD2 (6 bases). Germline lookup yields CDR1 SGHVS and CDR2 FQNEAQ. With 1 base removed from V and 2 bases from J, the gap between germline ends came to 15 bases. This CDR3 has 16 amino acids. DNA for the CDR3: TGTGCCAGCAGCTTAGGGTCGGGACTCTTAACCTACGAGCAGTACTTC. It is translated as CASSLGSGLLTYEQYF.

The gene calls are TRBV7-8 and TRBJ2-3; 8 bases align to TRBD2. The junction had 25 bases not matched to a gene; V was cut back by 7 bases and J by 4 bases. The CDR3 is made up of 20 amino acids. The germline V gene encodes CDR1 SGHVS and CDR2 FQNEAQ. CDR3 DNA sequence: TGTGCCAGCATCAAAAACCCCACCGAATGGAGCGGGAGAAGCGCAGATACGCAGTATTTT. This gives the protein CASIKNPTEWSGRSADTQYF.

This sequence joins TRBV18 and TRBJ1-2; D is unresolved. CDR3 size: 13 residues. Trimming left V 4 bases short and J 0 bases short, with 6 bases between. Germline V gene sequence: CDR1 KGHSH, CDR2 LQKENI. Here the CDR3 reads CASSQQTNYGYTF. In nucleotides, the CDR3 is TGTGCCAGCTCACAACAGACTAACTATGGCTACACCTTC.

The genes are TRBV6-5 and TRBJ2-5; 10 bases agree with TRBD1. Unmatched junction bases numbered 7, after V lost 7 bases and J lost 5 bases. Looked up from germline, CDR1 is MNHEY and CDR2 is SVGAGI. The CDR3 contains 14 residues. The CDR3 DNA is TGTGCCAGCACCCTCGACAGGGGGCCGGAGACCCAGTACTTC. This sequence encodes CASTLDRGPETQYF.

The chain recombines TRBV28 with TRBJ2-3; 10 bases are a match to TRBD1. Germline CDR1 is MDHEN and CDR2 is SYDVKM. This CDR3 has 16 amino acids. With V trimmed by 6 bases and J by 2 bases, 8 bases remained unmatched. The CDR3 here is CASRFSGTGVTDTQYF. CDR3 nucleotides: TGTGCCAGCAGGTTCTCCGGGACAGGGGTCACAGATACGCAGTATTTT.

The gene calls are TRBV11-2 and TRBJ2-7, with D possibly being TRBD1 (6 bases). Germline CDR1 reads SGHAT; CDR2 reads FQNNGV. The CDR3 totals 14 residues. Trimming stripped 1 base from V and 2 bases from J, with 9 bases between. The chain's CDR3 is CASSLGQGTYEQYF. CDR3 nucleotide sequence: TGTGCCAGCAGCTTAGGTCAGGGGACCTACGAGCAGTACTTC.

This chain links TRBV11-2 with TRBJ1-1; no firm D call. The CDR3 runs to 12 residues. Looked up from germline, CDR1 is SGHAT and CDR2 is FQNNGV. Trimming left V 5 bases short and J 7 bases short, with 11 bases between. CDR3 residues: CASSVNRGEAFF. The CDR3 bases are TGTGCCAGCAGCGTAAACCGGGGTGAAGCTTTCTTT.